This is a list of T cell receptor beta chains from one sample in a study of T cell clonotyping in hematopoietic cell transplantation. The protocol was immunoSEQ multiplex PCR, while the TCRdb copy is restricted to in-frame clones and leaves out a portion. The repertoire consists of 5,500 to 6,000 clones, with approximately 80% occurring once and the leading ten covering less than 15%. This material consisted of peripheral blood mononuclear cells, taken before stem cell transplant. The source of these receptors is a woman aged 45-65 years with acute myeloid leukemia. Some clones in this sample may be carry-over from other donors' samples. The CDR3 runs from the conserved cysteine through the conserved F or W. A D gene is named only where the DNA matches it firmly. Clone sizes are given selectively: once, few, many, or a class where the clone is expanded.

TRBV5-5	-	TRBJ2-5	-	TGTGCCAGCAGCTTTGGGAATAGAGAGACCCAGTACTTC	CASSFGNRETQYF
TRBV7-3	TRBD1	TRBJ2-7	-	TGTGCCAGCAGCGAAGGGACAGTCCCTTACGAGCAGTACTTC	CASSEGTVPYEQYF
TRBV7-2	-	TRBJ2-7	-	TGTGCCAGCAGCCTCGGGGCCTCCTACGAGCAGTACTTC	CASSLGASYEQYF
TRBV5-1	-	TRBJ2-5	-	TGCGCCAGCGAAAAAGGAGGCGAGGGAGAGACCCAGTACTTC	CASEKGGEGETQYF
TRBV7-2	-	TRBJ2-2	-	TGTGCCAGCAGCCCTGGGACAAGCTCTTCCGGGGAGCTGTTTTTT	CASSPGTSSSGELFF
TRBV15	-	TRBJ2-5	-	TGTGCCACCAGCAGAGGGCAGGGGTCCCCGCAGTACTTC	CATSRGQGSPQYF
TRBV6-6	-	TRBJ2-7	-	TGTGCCAGAGACACAGGGTCGGGCTACGAGCAGTACTTC	CARDTGSGYEQYF
TRBV29-1	TRBD2	TRBJ2-5	-	TGCAGCGTTGGGGACGTAGCGGGAGGTCCGCAAGAGACCCAGTACTTC	CSVGDVAGGPQETQYF
TRBV7-2	-	TRBJ2-4	-	TGTGCCAGCAGCCTTAGGGGGGGTGGAAACATTCAGTACTTC	CASSLRGGGNIQYF
TRBV27	-	TRBJ2-7	-	TGTGCCAGCAGTCTACGATCCTCCCTGGGCGAGCAGTACTTC	CASSLRSSLGEQYF
TRBV19	TRBD1	TRBJ2-4	-	TGTGCCAGGACAGGGGATAGAAACATTCAGTACTTC	CARTGDRNIQYF
TRBV28	-	TRBJ2-7	-	TGTGCCAGCAGTCTTCTACAGGGTAACGGATACGAGCAGTACTTC	CASSLLQGNGYEQYF
TRBV18	TRBD1	TRBJ1-1	once	TGTGCCAGCTCAGGACAGGCAAACACTGAAGCTTTCTTT	CASSGQANTEAFF
TRBV10-1	-	TRBJ1-1	-	TGCGCCGTGCCCGGACACCGGGGAGAGGTAACTGAAGCTTTCTTT	CAVPGHRGEVTEAFF
TRBV7-6	-	TRBJ1-2	-	TGTGCCAGCAGCTTAGAGCGGAACTATGGCTACACCTTC	CASSLERNYGYTF
TRBV10-1	-	TRBJ2-5	-	TGCGCCAGCAGTGAGTCGAAGTCAGGGGTTGAAGAGACCCAGTACTTC	CASSESKSGVEETQYF
TRBV15	TRBD1	TRBJ1-2	-	TGTGCCACCAGCATCAGGGGGGACCCCTATGGCTACACCTTC	CATSIRGDPYGYTF
TRBV19	-	TRBJ2-7	-	TGTGCCAGTAGTGGTTTTGGCTACAGGAGTTCCTACGAGCAGTACTTC	CASSGFGYRSSYEQYF
TRBV11-2	-	TRBJ1-1	once	TGTGCCAGCAGCTTAGGCAACAGGCTGGCTGAAGCTTTCTTT	CASSLGNRLAEAFF
TRBV27	TRBD1	TRBJ1-4	-	TGTGCCAGCAGTCCCCGGCGGGACAGGGTTGAAAAACTGTTTTTT	CASSPRRDRVEKLFF
TRBV2	-	TRBJ2-2	-	TGTGCCAGCAGCTACACCGGGGAGCTGTTTTTT	CASSYTGELFF
TRBV7-2	-	TRBJ1-2	-	TGTGCCAGCAGCTTAAACAGGGCTAACTATGGCTACACCTTC	CASSLNRANYGYTF
TRBV5-6	TRBD1	TRBJ1-5	-	TGTGCCAGCAGCTTCGGGGGACAGGGAATGTCTCAGCCCCAGCATTTT	CASSFGGQGMSQPQHF
TRBV6-4	-	TRBJ1-5	-	TGTGCCAGCAGTGACTCTGCTACAGGGATGCAGCCCCAGCATTTT	CASSDSATGMQPQHF
TRBV9	-	TRBJ2-1	-	TGTGCCAGCAGCGTAGGGGACGGATACAATGAGCAGTTCTTC	CASSVGDGYNEQFF
TRBV5-1	-	TRBJ1-1	-	TGCGCCAGCAGCTCCCAGGGGATTGATACTGAAGCTTTCTTT	CASSSQGIDTEAFF
TRBV5-1	-	TRBJ1-1	few	TGCGCCAGCAGCTTGGATACGGGGATAGGTACTGAAGCTTTCTTT	CASSLDTGIGTEAFF
TRBV30	-	TRBJ1-2	-	TGTGCCTGGACCGGGGGGAGGGGACCTAACTATGGCTACACCTTC	CAWTGGRGPNYGYTF
TRBV7-9	TRBD1	TRBJ1-1	-	TGTGCCAGCAGCTTGGGACAGGGGGCGGTTAAGGCTTTCTTT	CASSLGQGAVKAFF
TRBV2	TRBD1	TRBJ2-7	-	TGTGCCAGCGGGGGGAGGACAGGGGGCTTCGAGCAGTACTTC	CASGGRTGGFEQYF
TRBV4-3	TRBD1	TRBJ1-4	-	TGCGCCAGCAGCCACACGGGACAGGGAGGGGAAAAACTGTTTTTT	CASSHTGQGGEKLFF
TRBV28	TRBD1	TRBJ1-2	-	TGTGCCAGCAATAGGCAGGGGGAAGACTATGGCTACACCTTC	CASNRQGEDYGYTF
TRBV5-4	TRBD2	TRBJ2-7	-	TGTGCCAGCAGCCCGGGGGGGTACGAGCAGTACTTC	CASSPGGYEQYF
TRBV29-1	-	TRBJ2-3	-	TGCAGCGTTGAAGATTGGGGTAGAGGAGGCCCCACAGATACGCAGTATTTT	CSVEDWGRGGPTDTQYF
TRBV7-8	-	TRBJ2-3	few	TGTGCCAGCAGCATGAGGACTCCGTACACAGATACGCAGTATTTT	CASSMRTPYTDTQYF
TRBV9	-	TRBJ2-1	few	TGTGCCAGCAGCGTAGTTGCGGGGTTCACAAATGAGCAGTTCTTC	CASSVVAGFTNEQFF
TRBV19	TRBD1	TRBJ2-7	-	TGTGCCAGTAGTATTCGGACAGGGGGCGCCTACGAGCAGTACTTC	CASSIRTGGAYEQYF
TRBV19	TRBD1	TRBJ1-2	once	TGTGCCAGTCTCAGGGGGCGCGACTATGGCTACACCTTC	CASLRGRDYGYTF
TRBV2	-	TRBJ1-5	-	TGTGCCAGCACTGCACAGGGCAATCAGCCCCAGCATTTT	CASTAQGNQPQHF
TRBV7-2	-	TRBJ2-7	-	TGTGCCAGCATGAAAGCGGTAAACTCCTACGAGCAGTACTTC	CASMKAVNSYEQYF
TRBV5-1	-	TRBJ2-3	-	TGCGCCAGCAGCCCCAGGGGAGGAGTGACAGATACGCAGTATTTT	CASSPRGGVTDTQYF
TRBV5-6	TRBD1	TRBJ2-7	-	TGTGCCAGCAGCTGGGGGACAGTTATCGAGCAGTACTTC	CASSWGTVIEQYF
TRBV5-8	TRBD2	TRBJ2-2	once	TGTGCCAGCAGCTTGGAGGAGGGAGCGGGAGTAACCGGGGAGCTGTTTTTT	CASSLEEGAGVTGELFF
TRBV6-1	TRBD2	TRBJ2-1	-	TGTGCCAGCAGTGAATCTGGCGGGGGGGTCGATGAGCAGTTCTTC	CASSESGGGVDEQFF
TRBV7-7	-	TRBJ2-2	-	TGTGCTAGCAGCTTAGTTGGGGGTGACACCGGGGAGCTGTTTTTT	CASSLVGGDTGELFF
TRBV30	-	TRBJ2-2	-	TGTGCCTGGAGGGACTACTACGTCGGGGAGCTGTTTTTT	CAWRDYYVGELFF
TRBV9	-	TRBJ2-3	-	TGTGCCAGCAGCGTAGATTGGTCGACGAGCAATCCAGATACGCAGTATTTT	CASSVDWSTSNPDTQYF
TRBV27	TRBD1	TRBJ2-6	-	TGTGCCAGCAGTTTTAGGGACAGGGGGGGGGCCAACGTCCTGACTTTC	CASSFRDRGGANVLTF
TRBV15	-	TRBJ1-5	-	TGTGCCACCAGCAGAGATCGGTCGACAGATCAGCCCCAGCATTTT	CATSRDRSTDQPQHF
TRBV30	-	TRBJ2-7	-	TGTGCCTGGAGTGTACTAGGATCCGAGCAGTACTTC	CAWSVLGSEQYF
TRBV11-2	-	TRBJ2-1	-	TGTGCCAGCAGCTCTCGGACGACAGGCTACAATGAGCAGTTCTTC	CASSSRTTGYNEQFF
TRBV28	TRBD2	TRBJ2-7	-	TGTGCCAGCAGTTTATCGGGACTAGGGCTCAGCGAGCAGTACTTC	CASSLSGLGLSEQYF